In its sample, the clone carrying this T cell receptor beta chain was seen once. This entry belongs to a study of T cell responses to AZD1222 COVID-19 vaccine. Only in-frame clones appear in the TCRdb table, and some are missing; sequencing was by immunoSEQ multiplex PCR. The table lists 72,000 or so clones, nearly 90% of them singletons, with roughly 30% in the top ten. Trimming took 3 bases from V and 0 from J, leaving 10 bases between them. The length of the CDR3 is 15 residues. Germline loops: CDR1 KGHSH, CDR2 LQKENI. This TCR derives from an adult who received the AZD1222 COVID-19 vaccine. The rearrangement uses TRBV18 and TRBJ2-3; perhaps TRBD1 as D (6 bases). The sequences come from peripheral blood, collected 28 days after the second AZD1222 dose. The CDR3 sequence is CASSPTGISTDTQYF. CDR3 in DNA: TGTGCCAGCTCACCTACAGGGATCAGCACAGATACGCAGTATTTT.